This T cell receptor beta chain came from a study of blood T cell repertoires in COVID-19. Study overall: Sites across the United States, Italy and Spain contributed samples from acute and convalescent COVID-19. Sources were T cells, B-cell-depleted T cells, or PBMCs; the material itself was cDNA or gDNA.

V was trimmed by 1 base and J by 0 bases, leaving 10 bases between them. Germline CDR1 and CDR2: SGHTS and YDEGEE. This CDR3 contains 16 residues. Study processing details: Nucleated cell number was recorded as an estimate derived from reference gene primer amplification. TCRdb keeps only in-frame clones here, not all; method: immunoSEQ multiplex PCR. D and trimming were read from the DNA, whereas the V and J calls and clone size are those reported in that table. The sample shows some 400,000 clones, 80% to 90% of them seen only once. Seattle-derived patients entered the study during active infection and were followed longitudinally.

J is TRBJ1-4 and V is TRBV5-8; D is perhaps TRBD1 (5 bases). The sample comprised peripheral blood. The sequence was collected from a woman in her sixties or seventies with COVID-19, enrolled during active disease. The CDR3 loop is CASSLRQFATNEKLFF. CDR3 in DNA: TGTGCCAGCAGCTTGCGACAGTTCGCAACTAATGAAAAACTGTTTTTT. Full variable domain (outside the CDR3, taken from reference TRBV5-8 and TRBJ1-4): EAGVTQSPTHLIKTRGQQATLRCSPISGHTSVYWYQQALGLGLQFLLWYDEGEERNRGNFPPRFSGRQFPNYSSELNVNALELEDSALYLCASSLRQFATNEKLFFGSGTQLSVL.